These T cell receptor beta chains were read from a single sample in a study of response to subunit inactivated influenza vaccine. MiXCR was run by TCRdb on the RT-PCR reads, yielding one entry per CDR3 protein. The table lists about 540,000 distinct CDR3 sequences, 20% to 25% of them singletons. These same records also appear under a second study, on T cells expressing NK-cell markers.

The sequencing here drew on CD4+ T cells sorted from PBMCs, taken approximately 12 days after vaccination. The receptor set was obtained from a middle-aged man who received an inactivated influenza vaccine. CDR3s include the opening cysteine and the closing phenylalanine or tryptophan. The D gene is left open where the match is weak. Not every row has a clone size; where given, it reads once, few, many or a size class.

J gene	V gene	D gene	clone size	CDR3 protein	CDR3 DNA
TRBJ2-3	TRBV10-3	.	many	CAILGLDTDTQYF	TGTGCCATCTTGGGACTCGACACAGATACGCAGTATTTT
TRBJ2-7	TRBV5-1	.	.	CASSLPGDPYEQYF	TGCGCCAGCAGCTTGCCGGGGGACCCCTACGAGCAGTACTTC
TRBJ2-1	TRBV2	.	.	CASSEVGGHEQFF	TGTGCCAGCAGTGAGGTCGGGGGGCATGAGCAGTTCTTC
TRBJ2-1	TRBV6-2/TRBV6-3	TRBD1	.	CASTLRQGYNEQFF	TGTGCCAGCACTTTACGACAGGGGTACAATGAGCAGTTCTTC
TRBJ2-7	TRBV28	.	.	CASSNPPHEQYF	TGTGCCAGCAGTAACCCCCCCCACGAGCAGTACTTC
TRBJ2-5	TRBV5-1	TRBD2	few	CASTRSGLAEETQYF	TGCGCCAGCACCCGTTCGGGACTAGCGGAAGAGACCCAGTACTTC
TRBJ1-3	TRBV12-3/TRBV12-4	.	few	CASSPAGGLSGNTIYF	TGTGCCAGCAGTCCGGCGGGGGGGCTCTCTGGAAACACCATATATTTT
TRBJ2-3	TRBV12-3/TRBV12-4	.	few	CASSLAEVRQATQYF	TGTGCCAGCAGTTTAGCAGAAGTCCGTCAGGCTACGCAGTATTTT
TRBJ1-2	TRBV4-1	.	few	CASSPLGGDGYTF	TGCGCCAGCAGCCCCCTCGGAGGGGACGGCTACACCTTC
TRBJ1-2	TRBV4-2	.	many	CASSQEDSGYTF	TGTGCCAGCAGCCAAGAAGACTCTGGCTACACCTTC